This is a list of T cell receptor beta chains from one sample in a study of shared T cell receptors in the human thymus. This table comes from immunoSEQ multiplex PCR, and its TCRdb copy is limited to in-frame clones, with some not included. The sample contains approximately 68,000 clones, 90% to 95% of which appear only once. The sample consisted of thymocytes. Receptors were obtained from a human donor. The CDR3 runs from the conserved cysteine through the conserved F or W. Fields, in order: V gene, CDR3 protein.

V gene: TRBV9
CDR3 protein: CASSPPTDRGGHNEKLFF

V gene: TRBV27
CDR3 protein: CASSLSGNTGSYGYTF

V gene: TRBV19
CDR3 protein: CASIQTTGNQPQHF

V gene: TRBV10-3
CDR3 protein: CAISDNQETQYF

V gene: TRBV6-5
CDR3 protein: CASSLGRDYGYTF

V gene: TRBV14
CDR3 protein: CASSPREPSGNTIYF

V gene: TRBV18
CDR3 protein: CASSPQRGWDGGYTF

V gene: TRBV5-1
CDR3 protein: CASSFGVPSSYEQYF

V gene: TRBV9
CDR3 protein: CASSVDLSYEQYF

V gene: TRBV7-9
CDR3 protein: CASSSWTGPPYEQYF

V gene: TRBV25-1
CDR3 protein: CASTPSGRNYGYTF

V gene: TRBV4-3
CDR3 protein: CASSRTSKWDTQYF

V gene: TRBV28
CDR3 protein: CASSSYAGDRDGYTF

V gene: TRBV4-3
CDR3 protein: CASSPRRDYHTDTQYF

V gene: TRBV18
CDR3 protein: CASSPPRRLRDEQFF

V gene: TRBV4-3
CDR3 protein: CASSQDLQNPANTGELFF

V gene: TRBV10-3
CDR3 protein: CAISDYREYGYTF

V gene: TRBV4-1
CDR3 protein: CASSQDRQYNQPQHF

V gene: TRBV7-2
CDR3 protein: CASSLAPPPDQQPQHF

V gene: TRBV4-1
CDR3 protein: CASSPPLRGRSSYNEQFF

V gene: TRBV7-9
CDR3 protein: CASSQAGPSNYGYTF

V gene: TRBV27
CDR3 protein: CASSLSCPMGTTIF

V gene: TRBV12-5
CDR3 protein: CASGSSPTRRGKRETQYF

V gene: TRBV29-1
CDR3 protein: CSATQTGFSYEQYF

V gene: TRBV5-3
CDR3 protein: CARSLTVVGTLNF

V gene: TRBV25-1
CDR3 protein: CASSLLRETNTEAFF

V gene: TRBV11-2
CDR3 protein: CASSYYQSAGGRLFF

V gene: TRBV10-3
CDR3 protein: CAISEYRESYGYTF

V gene: TRBV4-2
CDR3 protein: CASSGSNQGEQFF

V gene: TRBV6-6
CDR3 protein: CASSYPAKTLGYTF

V gene: TRBV6-6
CDR3 protein: CASTHRGGTDTQYF

V gene: TRBV10-3
CDR3 protein: CAISEFQEYTEAFF

V gene: TRBV28
CDR3 protein: CASSSRPLSFGSGGYTF

V gene: TRBV7-9
CDR3 protein: CASSQLTGESQGSTF

V gene: TRBV1
CDR3 protein: CTSSQGTSTGCPGGYTF

V gene: TRBV27
CDR3 protein: CASSFRDQRGYGYTF

V gene: TRBV14
CDR3 protein: CASSQDEADYGYTF

V gene: TRBV20-1
CDR3 protein: CSAGNAETQYF

V gene: TRBV19
CDR3 protein: CASSLERVYGYTF

V gene: TRBV7-9
CDR3 protein: CASSLRHDRQEDTGELFF

V gene: TRBV21-1
CDR3 protein: CASSKFETSGGLSSYNEQFF

V gene: TRBV2
CDR3 protein: CASRETVGGSVVDNTEAFF

V gene: TRBV18
CDR3 protein: CASSPATSGGTQTYNEQFF

V gene: TRBV7-9
CDR3 protein: CASSFGDDKTGAFF

V gene: TRBV6-5
CDR3 protein: CASKRAVWGTEAFF

V gene: TRBV7-4
CDR3 protein: CASSPRWEWDNEQFF

V gene: TRBV19
CDR3 protein: CASSMLDRDREKLFF

V gene: TRBV5-1
CDR3 protein: CASNNHFCTDTQYF

V gene: TRBV4-1
CDR3 protein: CASSPTDRDNTEAFF

V gene: TRBV5-6
CDR3 protein: CASSFYPQGRYSNQPQHF

V gene: TRBV11-2
CDR3 protein: CASELGKQYF

V gene: TRBV10-3
CDR3 protein: CAIGGEVNQPQHF